The sequence of this T cell receptor beta chain was determined in a study of identifying expanded T cells in peripheral blood. Healthy donors had no documented immune events, such as infections, while sampled. Concerning this clone itself: The antigen is undetermined.

Here immunoSEQ multiplex PCR was the method, and the copy in TCRdb shows in-frame clones only, minus some. The data contain about 85,000 clones, around 90% of them singletons. Study-wide results and caveats: Differentially abundant clones: around 1.1 between replicates, roughly 16 at around 14 days, around 19 at four. Clone count variance between approximately 2-week samples rose with total template count.

The germline V and J ends were trimmed by 2 bases and 2 bases, with 15 bases remaining between them. CDR1 is LGHNT, CDR2 FRNRAP, per germline. This CDR3 contains 16 residues. The sequence came from a person between 18 and 75 years old in good health. The material sequenced was blood. The chain recombines TRBV12-5 with TRBJ1-1; D possibly corresponds to TRBD1 (5 bases). The CDR3 nucleotides are TGTGCTAGTGGTTTGCTCCCCCGGGGCCCAAACACTGAAGCTTTCTTT. This sequence encodes CASGLLPRGPNTEAFF.